Described below is a single TCR beta chain sequence and its context. The repertoire was sequenced with immunoSEQ multiplex PCR; TCRdb's copy has only in-frame clones and lacks some. Altogether 250,000 to 350,000 clones are present, approximately 90% being singletons, with the ten largest covering roughly 6.1%. Germline CDR1 reads KGHSH; CDR2 reads LQKENI. The CDR3 spans 14 residues. V was trimmed by 3 bases and J by 7 bases, leaving 15 bases between them. This specimen belongs to a study of blood T cell repertoires in COVID-19. Across the whole study: The United States, Italy and Spain were the sources of the acute and convalescent COVID-19 samples.

The J gene is TRBJ1-2, the V gene TRBV18; perhaps TRBD1 as D (6 bases). The sample taken for sequencing was peripheral blood. This clonotype was obtained from a woman in her 50s with COVID-19, enrolled during active disease. The CDR3 region is CASSPVPGQSGYTF. The DNA of the CDR3 is TGTGCCAGCTCACCCGTCCCGGGACAAAGTGGCTACACCTTC.